These 15 T cell receptor beta chains share one sample of origin, sequenced in a study of metastatic and nonmetastatic thyroid tumors. TCRdb re-called the PCR reads with MiXCR. Among over 10,000 clones, roughly 25% were seen once, and the ten largest hold around 13%. All patients were untreated before thyroid surgery. Material: adjacent normal tissue. The source is a female donor with papillary thyroid cancer or a benign thyroid nodule (not recorded which). Some clones in this sample may be carry-over from other donors' samples.

This clone is deemed medium-sized. The chain links TRBV27 to TRBJ1-4; D gene ambiguous. V dropped 3 bases and J dropped 10 bases, with 9 bases sitting between them. Germline V lookup: CDR1 MNHEY, CDR2 SMNVEV (reference sequence). The CDR3 runs to 12 residues. The CDR3 is CASSLVRGKLFF. CDR3 nucleotide sequence: TGTGCCAGCAGTTTGGTGCGGGGAAAACTGTTTTTT.

The rearrangement links TRBV3-1 to TRBJ2-5, with D uncertain. The CDR3 loop spans 13 amino acids. Deletions cut 7 bases from V and 1 base from J, with 10 bases between. Germline V lookup: CDR1 LGHDT, CDR2 YNNKEL (reference sequence). CDR3 sequence (DNA): TGTGCCAGCATCCGGGCCACCCAAGAGACCCAGTACTTC. Translated, it gives CASIRATQETQYF.

CDR3 region: CASSRPGAGAGETQYF. CDR3 coding DNA: TGTGCCAGCAGCCGGCCGGGAGCGGGAGCGGGGGAGACCCAGTACTTC. The rearrangement uses TRBV27 and TRBJ2-5, with 8 nucleotides matching TRBD2. The junction had 14 bases not matched to a gene; V was cut back by 6 bases and J by 5 bases. The CDR3 loop spans 16 amino acids. Per the germline V gene, CDR1 is MNHEY and CDR2 is SMNVEV (reference sequence).

J is TRBJ2-7 and V is TRBV5-8; 7 bases agree with TRBD1. This CDR3 is built from 13 residues. V was pared by 3 bases and J by 5 bases, with 5 bases of the junction left unmatched. The germline gives CDR1 SGHTS, CDR2 YDEGEE. CDR3 nucleotides: TGTGCCAGCAGCTACAGGGGTGCGGACGAGCAGTACTTC. Protein: CASSYRGADEQYF.

This clone has a count of ten or more. This clone may be a read error of a much larger clone one base away. The chain uses TRBV19 and TRBJ2-3; D unclear. The CDR3 loop spans 12 amino acids. Germline CDR1 reads LNHDA; CDR2 reads SQIVND (reference sequence). The V gene lost 5 bases and the J gene lost 10 bases, with 13 bases spanning the gap. CDR3 loop: CASSPAQNAQYF. For the CDR3, the DNA is TGTGCCAGTAGTCCCGCCCAAAATGCGCAGTATTTT.

The chain employs TRBV27 and TRBJ1-2, with D perhaps matching TRBD1 (5 bases). Trimming took 3 bases from V and 4 from J, leaving 9 bases between them. The CDR3 extends over 13 amino acids. Germline CDR1 is MNHEY and CDR2 is SMNVEV (reference sequence). The CDR3 spells CASSLDKSYGYTF. The CDR3 nucleotides are TGTGCCAGCAGTTTGGACAAATCCTATGGCTACACCTTC.

The table lists this clone with many counts. This may be a read error, as it is one base from a much larger clone. This chain links TRBV19 with TRBJ1-5; D not resolved. Germline values: CDR1 LNHDA, CDR2 SQIVND (reference sequence). The length of the CDR3 is 14 residues. The CDR3 DNA follows: TGTGCCAGTAATATAGGCTCAATGGGGCAGCCCCAGCATTTT. It translates to CASNIGSMGQPQHF. The whole variable domain, filled in from reference TRBV19 and TRBJ1-5, reads DGGITQSPKYLFRKEGQNVTLSCEQNLNHDAMYWYRQDPGQGLRLIYYSQIVNDFQKGDIAEGYSVSREKKESFPLTVTSAQKNPTAFYLCASNIGSMGQPQHFGDGTRLSIL.

The table lists this clone with many counts. A much larger clone differs by one base, so this may be a read error. The sample contains more than one DNA sequence encoding this CDR3. This chain joins TRBV7-6 and TRBJ1-4, with a weak D call TRBD1 (6 bases). The V end lost 3 bases, the J end lost 5 bases, and 13 bases lay between the germline ends. CDR3 length: 15 amino acids. CDR1 and CDR2 from the germline V gene are SGHVS and FNYEAQ. The CDR3 DNA follows: TGTGCCAGCAGCTTCGAGGACAGAACCAATGAAAAACTGTTTTTT. Its translation is CASSFEDRTNEKLFF.

This clone was picked up many times. The chain employs TRBV20-1 and TRBJ2-1, with 13 bases aligning to TRBD2. Germline V CDR1 and CDR2: DFQATT, SNEGSKA (reference sequence). The CDR3 spans 15 residues. V was clipped by 6 bases and J by 3 bases; unmatched bases: 5. CDR3 in DNA: TGCAGTGCCCGGACTAGCGGGAGTGTCTACAATGAGCAGTTCTTC. This gives the protein CSARTSGSVYNEQFF.

This chain links TRBV20-1 with TRBJ2-7, with 9 bases identical to TRBD1. The V and J ends lost 3 bases and 6 bases, in that order; junction bases with no gene match: 15. CDR1 is DFQATT and CDR2 is SNEGSKA in the germline V gene (reference sequence). CDR3 length equals 16 residues. The CDR3 nucleotides read TGCAGTGCTAGGCCCGTGAAACAGGGGGCGACCAGCGAGCAGTACTTC. This encodes CSARPVKQGATSEQYF.

This clone has only a few counts. The chain is built from TRBV6-1 and TRBJ1-1; D remains unclear. CDR1 and CDR2 (germline): MNHNS, SASEGT. The CDR3 consists of 13 residues. Trimming took 3 bases from V and 5 from J, leaving 10 bases between them. The CDR3 region has the DNA TGTGCCAGCAGTGATTCAATTTGGACTGAAGCTTTCTTT. It encodes CASSDSIWTEAFF.

This clone has only a few counts. The chain couples TRBV6-5 to TRBJ2-1, with D unclear. Looked up from germline, CDR1 is MNHEY and CDR2 is SVGAGI. The CDR3 length is 11 residues. Between the trimmed V and J ends, which lost 2 bases and 8 bases, there was a span of 4 bases. DNA for the CDR3: TGTGCCAGCAGTTACCAGGATGAGCAGTTCTTC. Protein sequence: CASSYQDEQFF.

The chain couples TRBV11-2 to TRBJ2-1; 13 nucleotides line up with TRBD2. The germline V gene encodes CDR1 SGHAT and CDR2 FQNNGV. CDR3 length: 16 amino acids. V gave up 0 bases and J gave up 7 bases; unmatched junction bases: 3. The CDR3 region is CASSLEGTSGINEQFF. As DNA, the CDR3 is TGTGCCAGCAGCTTAGAAGGGACTAGCGGGATAAATGAGCAGTTCTTC.

In its sample, this clone was seen a few times. The chain combines TRBV6-1 with TRBJ1-5; weak D call: TRBD1 (5 bases). V was shortened by 4 bases and J by 5 bases, with 9 bases between the two germline ends. CDR1 is MNHNS and CDR2 is SASEGT in the germline V gene. CDR3 size: 13 residues. The CDR3 bases are TGTGCCAGCAGTGTACAGGAATATCAGCCCCAGCATTTT. It yields the protein CASSVQEYQPQHF.

This clone has only a few counts. V usage is TRBV6-1 and J usage is TRBJ1-4; TRBD1 is a possible D gene (5 bases). Germline CDR1 reads MNHNS; CDR2 reads SASEGT. The CDR3 is made up of 17 amino acids. V was trimmed by 1 base and J by 8 bases, leaving 20 bases between them. In DNA form, the CDR3 reads TGTGCCAGCAGTGAAGTGGCAGGGAAAACGGGTGGCGAAAAACTGTTTTTT. Translated, it gives CASSEVAGKTGGEKLFF.